Shown below are 13 T cell receptor beta chains from a single sample sequenced in a study of blood T cell repertoires in COVID-19. Produced via immunoSEQ multiplex PCR; TCRdb's table is partial and in-frame only. The sample contains roughly 120,000 clones, 84% of which appear only once. Sequenced: peripheral blood. These TCRs come from a woman in her fifties or sixties with acute or convalescent COVID-19.

V is TRBV9 and J is TRBJ1-2; D is ambiguous. Germline assignment: CDR1 SGDLS and CDR2 YYNGEE. The V gene lost 3 bases and the J gene lost 3 bases, with 18 bases spanning the gap. CDR3 length: 16 residues. The CDR3 loop is CASSALSTLSDYGYTF. The CDR3 DNA is TGTGCCAGCAGCGCCTTATCGACTCTAAGTGACTATGGCTACACCTTC.

The CDR3 DNA is TGTGCCAGCTCACCCGGACAGGGGGCAGAGAATGGCTACACCTTC. Its translation: CASSPGQGAENGYTF. V gene TRBV18 combines with J gene TRBJ1-2; TRBD1 matches 11 bases. Unmatched junction bases numbered 6, after V lost 3 bases and J lost 6 bases. CDR1 and CDR2 from the germline V gene are KGHSH and LQKENI. This CDR3 comprises 15 residues.

This chain joins TRBV18 and TRBJ1-1; D unresolved. This CDR3 has 14 residues. V lost 0 bases to trimming and J lost 5 bases, with 10 bases between them. Germline V CDR1 and CDR2: KGHSH, LQKENI. The chain's CDR3 is CASSPPFDRTEAFF. The CDR3 DNA is TGTGCCAGCTCACCACCGTTCGATAGAACTGAAGCTTTCTTT.

The count of this clone is one. The gene calls are TRBV7-8 and TRBJ1-2; the D gene is possibly TRBD1 (6 bases). Germline CDR1 SGHVS, CDR2 FQNEAQ. This CDR3 region has 14 residues. Deletions cut 4 bases from V and 13 bases from J, with 22 bases between. CDR3 DNA: TGTGCCAGCAGCTCCTTGGACAGACGGTTTTTAATCACCTTC. It yields the protein CASSSLDRRFLITF.

The chain links TRBV7-3 to TRBJ1-1, with 7 bases fitting TRBD1. The germline V gene has CDR1 SGHTA and CDR2 FQGTGA. CDR3 size: 14 residues. The junction had 2 bases not matched to a gene; V was cut back by 4 bases and J by 0 bases. The chain's CDR3 is CASSSGQLNTEAFF. The CDR3 nucleotides are TGTGCCAGCAGCTCGGGACAGTTGAACACTGAAGCTTTCTTT.

The chain combines TRBV2 with TRBJ1-2, with a tentative D call TRBD1 (6 bases). Trimming took 6 bases from V and 2 from J, leaving 16 bases between them. The CDR3 spans 15 residues. The germline V gene encodes CDR1 SNHLY and CDR2 FYNNEI. The CDR3 sequence is CASSWSGQGNYGYTF. CDR3 DNA: TGTGCCAGCAGCTGGTCAGGGCAGGGGAACTATGGCTACACCTTC.

This clone was observed once. The chain couples TRBV6-6 to TRBJ1-2; 9 bases map to TRBD1. The CDR3 consists of 17 residues. J lost 0 bases, V lost 6 bases, and 11 bases had no gene match. CDR1 is MNHNY and CDR2 is SVGAGI in the germline V gene (reference sequence). The DNA for the CDR3 is TGTGCCAGCAGCCGATACAGCGGACAGGGGACTAACTATGGCTACACCTTC. Translated, it gives CASSRYSGQGTNYGYTF.

The J gene is TRBJ2-3, the V gene TRBV7-3, with D perhaps matching TRBD2 (6 bases). The CDR3 covers 16 residues. Germline CDR1 and CDR2: SGHTA and FQGTGA. V shed 5 bases and J shed 0 bases, with 15 bases lying between them. CDR3: CASSLGLASSTDTQYF. The CDR3 nucleotides read TGTGCCAGCAGCCTGGGACTTGCTAGTAGCACAGATACGCAGTATTTT.

CDR3 nucleotides: TGCGCCAGCAGCTCGGACAGCAGACGGGCAGATACGCAGTATTTT. Its protein is CASSSDSRRADTQYF. This chain links TRBV5-1 with TRBJ2-3, with a possible D match to TRBD1 (6 bases). The CDR3 runs 15 residues. The germline V gene encodes CDR1 SGHRS and CDR2 YFSETQ. The ends were cut back, 3 bases at V and 4 bases at J, with 15 bases in the middle.

The rearrangement links TRBV5-6 to TRBJ1-3; no reliable D call. From germline, CDR1 is SGHDT and CDR2 YYEEEE. V was pared by 1 base and J by 4 bases, with 6 bases between. This CDR3 is 13 amino acids long. The CDR3 here is CASSLLRGNTIYF. The DNA of the CDR3 is TGTGCCAGCAGCTTGCTGAGAGGAAACACCATATATTTT.

This chain uses TRBV24-1 with TRBJ1-4; no clear D. Trimming cost V 4 bases and J 3 bases, with 8 bases left between them. This CDR3 spans 14 amino acids. Germline values: CDR1 KGHDR, CDR2 SFDVKD. The DNA of the CDR3 is TGTGCCACCAGTGAGGGCAGCCCTAATGAAAAACTGTTTTTT. Its protein product is CATSEGSPNEKLFF.

The rearrangement joins TRBV4-1 to TRBJ1-1; 8 nucleotides align to TRBD1. The ends lost 4 bases at V and 5 bases at J; junction bases unmatched: 9. CDR1 and CDR2 from the germline V gene are MGHRA and YSYEKL. This CDR3 contains 15 residues. CDR3: CASSPTGARLTEAFF. CDR3 nucleotide sequence: TGCGCCAGCAGCCCGACAGGGGCTAGACTGACTGAAGCTTTCTTT.

This clone was found once. The chain couples TRBV5-4 to TRBJ2-3; a weak D match, TRBD2 (7 bases). CDR1 and CDR2 (germline): SGHNT, YYREEE (reference sequence). CDR3 length equals 16 residues. Trimming removed 1 base from V and 3 bases from J, with 15 bases in between. The CDR3 DNA sequence: TGTGCCAGCAGCTTGAGGGGGGGGCAACAGACAGATACGCAGTATTTT. It is translated as CASSLRGGQQTDTQYF.